The clone carrying this T cell receptor (beta chain) has only a few counts. It is likely a read error, because the conserved phenylalanine at the end of the CDR3 is missing. It is unclear where the CDR3 begins or ends on the DNA, so no DNA is shown, and the CDR3 is as TCRdb lists it. The sample comes from a study of T cells after yellow fever vaccination. For the study at large: Any fraction with a low cell number was prepared using SMART-Seq v4 Ultra Low Input.

The germline V gene has CDR1 SGHNT and CDR2 YENEEA. The CDR3 extends over 16 residues, inclusive of both ends. MiXCR, applied by TCRdb to the 5' RACE reads, yields one record per CDR3 protein. The repertoire consists of 300,000 or so distinct CDR3 sequences, with approximately 8% occurring once and the leading ten covering approximately 15%. The sample was PBMCs, taken approximately 47 days after the first yellow fever vaccination. The source of this sequence is a man younger than 35 who received the YFV17D yellow fever vaccine. The V call is TRBV11-3, the J call TRBJ2-5; the table's D call, TRBD2, was not checked against the DNA. The CDR3 spells CASRTGTPMLGVWDGT.